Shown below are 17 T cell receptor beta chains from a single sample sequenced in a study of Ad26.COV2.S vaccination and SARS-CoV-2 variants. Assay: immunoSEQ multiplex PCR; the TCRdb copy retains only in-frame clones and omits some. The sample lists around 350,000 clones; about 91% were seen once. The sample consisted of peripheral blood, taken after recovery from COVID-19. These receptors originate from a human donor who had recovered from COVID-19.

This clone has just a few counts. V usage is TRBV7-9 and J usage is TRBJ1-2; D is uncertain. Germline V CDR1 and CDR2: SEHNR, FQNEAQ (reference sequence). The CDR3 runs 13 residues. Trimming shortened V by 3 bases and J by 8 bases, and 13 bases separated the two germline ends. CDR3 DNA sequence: TGTGCCAGCAGCTTGACCAGTCTTGACGGCTACACCTTC. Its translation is CASSLTSLDGYTF.

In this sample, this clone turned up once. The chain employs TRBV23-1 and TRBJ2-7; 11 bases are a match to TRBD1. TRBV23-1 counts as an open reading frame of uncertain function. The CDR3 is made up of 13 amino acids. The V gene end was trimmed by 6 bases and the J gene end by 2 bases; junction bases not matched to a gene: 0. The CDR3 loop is CASRGQGAYEQYF. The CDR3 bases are TGCGCCAGCAGGGGACAGGGGGCCTACGAGCAGTACTTC.

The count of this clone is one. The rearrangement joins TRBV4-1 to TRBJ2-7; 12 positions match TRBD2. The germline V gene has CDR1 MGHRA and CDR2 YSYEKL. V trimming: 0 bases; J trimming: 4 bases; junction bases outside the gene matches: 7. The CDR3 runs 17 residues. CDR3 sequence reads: CASSQEPSGGGRYEQYF. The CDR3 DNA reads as TGCGCCAGCAGCCAAGAGCCTAGCGGGGGGGGAAGGTACGAGCAGTACTTC.

CDR3 amino acids: CASSQDLRPFGAFF. CDR3 bases: TGTGCCAGCAGCCAAGATCTGAGGCCCTTTGGAGCTTTCTTT. The chain couples TRBV3-1 (or the pseudogene TRBV3-2) to TRBJ1-1; D gene ambiguous. V lost 0 bases and J 10 bases, leaving 15 bases between the germline ends. Germline V gene sequence: CDR1 LGHDT, CDR2 YNNKEL (reference sequence). The CDR3 runs to 14 residues.

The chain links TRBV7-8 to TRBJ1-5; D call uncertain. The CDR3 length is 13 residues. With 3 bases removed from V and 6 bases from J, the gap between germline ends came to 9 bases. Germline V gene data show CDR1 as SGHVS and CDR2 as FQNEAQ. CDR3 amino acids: CASSLDAAQPQHF. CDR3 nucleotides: TGTGCCAGCAGCTTGGATGCGGCTCAGCCCCAGCATTTT.

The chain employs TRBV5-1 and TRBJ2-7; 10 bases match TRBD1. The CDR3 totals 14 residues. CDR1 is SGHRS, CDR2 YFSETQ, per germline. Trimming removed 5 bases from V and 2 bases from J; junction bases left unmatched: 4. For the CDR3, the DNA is TGCGCCAGCAGATCCGGGACAGGGGCCTACGAGCAGTACTTC. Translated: CASRSGTGAYEQYF.

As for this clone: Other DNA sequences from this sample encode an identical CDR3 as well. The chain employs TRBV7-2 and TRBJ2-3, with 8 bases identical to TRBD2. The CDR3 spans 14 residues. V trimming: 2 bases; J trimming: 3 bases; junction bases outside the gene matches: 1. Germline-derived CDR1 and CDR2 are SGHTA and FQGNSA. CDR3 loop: CASSLTGGTDTQYF. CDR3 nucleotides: TGTGCCAGCAGCTTAACGGGAGGGACAGATACGCAGTATTTT.

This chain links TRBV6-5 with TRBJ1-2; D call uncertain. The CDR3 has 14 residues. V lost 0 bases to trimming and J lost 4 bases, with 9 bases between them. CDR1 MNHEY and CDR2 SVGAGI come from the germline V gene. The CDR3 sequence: CASSYSPETYGYTF. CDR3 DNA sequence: TGTGCCAGCAGTTACTCCCCAGAGACCTATGGCTACACCTTC.

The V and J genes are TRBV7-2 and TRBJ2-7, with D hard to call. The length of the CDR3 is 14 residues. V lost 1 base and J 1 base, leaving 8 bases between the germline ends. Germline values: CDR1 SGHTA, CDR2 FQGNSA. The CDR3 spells CASSLVAASYEQYF. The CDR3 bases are TGTGCCAGCAGCTTAGTGGCAGCATCCTACGAGCAGTACTTC.

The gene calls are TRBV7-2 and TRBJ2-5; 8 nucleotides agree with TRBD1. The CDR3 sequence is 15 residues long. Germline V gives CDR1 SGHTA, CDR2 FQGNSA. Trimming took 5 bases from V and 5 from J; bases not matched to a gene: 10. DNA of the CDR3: TGTGCCAGCAGCGTAAGCGGCAGGGGGCCGGAGACCCAGTACTTC. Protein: CASSVSGRGPETQYF. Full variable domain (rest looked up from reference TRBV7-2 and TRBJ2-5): GAGVSQSPSNKVTEKGKDVELRCDPISGHTALYWYRQSLGQGLEFLIYFQGNSAPDKSGLPSDRFSAERTGGSVSTLTIQRTQQEDSAVYLCASSVSGRGPETQYFGPGTRLLVL.

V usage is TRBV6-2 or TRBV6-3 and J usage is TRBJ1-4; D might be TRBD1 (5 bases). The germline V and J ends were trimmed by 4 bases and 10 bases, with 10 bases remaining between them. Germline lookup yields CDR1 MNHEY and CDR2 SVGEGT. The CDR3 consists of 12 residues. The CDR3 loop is CASSSSGGKLFF. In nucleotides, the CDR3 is TGTGCCAGCAGTTCCTCCGGGGGAAAACTGTTTTTT.

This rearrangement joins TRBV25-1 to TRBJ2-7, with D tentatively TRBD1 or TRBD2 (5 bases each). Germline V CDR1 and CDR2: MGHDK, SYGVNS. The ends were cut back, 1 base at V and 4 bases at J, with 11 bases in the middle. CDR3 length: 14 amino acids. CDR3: CASSESGASYEQYF. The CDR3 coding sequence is TGTGCCAGCAGTGAATCCGGGGCATCTTACGAGCAGTACTTC.

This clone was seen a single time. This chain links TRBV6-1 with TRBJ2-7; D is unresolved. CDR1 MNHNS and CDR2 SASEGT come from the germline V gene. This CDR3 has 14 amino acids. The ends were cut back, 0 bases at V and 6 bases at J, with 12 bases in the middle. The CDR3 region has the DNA TGTGCCAGCAGTGAAGCAAGGCAGACCCCCGAGCAGTACTTC. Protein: CASSEARQTPEQYF.

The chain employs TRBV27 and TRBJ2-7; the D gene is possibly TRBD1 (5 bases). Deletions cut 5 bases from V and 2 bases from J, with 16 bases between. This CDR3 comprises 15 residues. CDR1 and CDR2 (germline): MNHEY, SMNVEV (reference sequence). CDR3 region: CASSPQVYRPYEQYF. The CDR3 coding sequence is TGTGCCAGCAGTCCACAGGTGTACCGACCCTACGAGCAGTACTTC.

The CDR3 is CASTPGSFTEAFF. The CDR3 DNA follows: TGTGCCAGCACTCCTGGGTCCTTCACTGAAGCTTTCTTT. The chain carries TRBV12-3 or TRBV12-4 and TRBJ1-1; no clear D gene. V gave up 7 bases and J gave up 4 bases, with 13 bases separating them. This CDR3 has 13 residues.

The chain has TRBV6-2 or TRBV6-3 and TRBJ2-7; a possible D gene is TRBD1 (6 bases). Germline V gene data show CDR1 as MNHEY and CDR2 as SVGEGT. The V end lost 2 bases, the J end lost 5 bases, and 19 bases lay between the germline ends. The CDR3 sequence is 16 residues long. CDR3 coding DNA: TGTGCCAGCAGTTACCGGAGGACAGCACTGCGCGACGAGCAGTACTTC. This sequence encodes CASSYRRTALRDEQYF.

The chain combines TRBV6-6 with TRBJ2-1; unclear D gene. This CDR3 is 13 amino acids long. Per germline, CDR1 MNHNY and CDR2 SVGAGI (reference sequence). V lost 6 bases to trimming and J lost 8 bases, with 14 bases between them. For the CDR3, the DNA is TGTGCCAGCAGCCTAGACGAGATCTATGAGCAGTTCTTC. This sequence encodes CASSLDEIYEQFF.